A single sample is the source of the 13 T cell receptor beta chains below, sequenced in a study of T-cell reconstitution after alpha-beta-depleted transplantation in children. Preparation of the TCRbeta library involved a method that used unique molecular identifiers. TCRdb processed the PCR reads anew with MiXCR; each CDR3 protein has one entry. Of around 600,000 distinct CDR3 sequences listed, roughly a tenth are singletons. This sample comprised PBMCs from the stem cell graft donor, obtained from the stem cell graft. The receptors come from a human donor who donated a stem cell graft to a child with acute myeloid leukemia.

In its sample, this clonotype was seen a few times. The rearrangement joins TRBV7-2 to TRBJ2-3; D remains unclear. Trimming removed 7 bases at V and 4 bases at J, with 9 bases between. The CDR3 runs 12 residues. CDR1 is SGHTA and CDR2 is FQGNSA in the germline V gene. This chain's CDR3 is CASTLGPDTQYF. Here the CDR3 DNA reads TGTGCCAGCACCCTTGGGCCAGATACGCAGTATTTT.

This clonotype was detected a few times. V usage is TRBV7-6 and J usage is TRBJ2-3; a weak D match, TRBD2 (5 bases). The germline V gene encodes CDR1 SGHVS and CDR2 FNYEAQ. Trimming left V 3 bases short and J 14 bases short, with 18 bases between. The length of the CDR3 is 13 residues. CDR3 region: CASSFQDSPLVYF. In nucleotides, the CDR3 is TGTGCCAGCAGCTTCCAGGACTCTCCGTTGGTGTATTTT.

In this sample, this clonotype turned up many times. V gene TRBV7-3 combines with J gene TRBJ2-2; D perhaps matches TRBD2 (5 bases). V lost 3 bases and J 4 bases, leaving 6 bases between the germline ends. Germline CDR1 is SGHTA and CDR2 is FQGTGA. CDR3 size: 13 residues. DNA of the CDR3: TGTGCCAGCAGCTTTACTAGCACCGGGGAGCTGTTTTTT. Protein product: CASSFTSTGELFF.

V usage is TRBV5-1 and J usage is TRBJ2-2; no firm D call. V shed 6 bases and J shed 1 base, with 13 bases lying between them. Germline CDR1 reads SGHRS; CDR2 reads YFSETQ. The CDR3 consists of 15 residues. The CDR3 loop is CASTNGWENTGELFF. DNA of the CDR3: TGCGCCAGCACCAATGGTTGGGAGAACACCGGGGAGCTGTTTTTT.

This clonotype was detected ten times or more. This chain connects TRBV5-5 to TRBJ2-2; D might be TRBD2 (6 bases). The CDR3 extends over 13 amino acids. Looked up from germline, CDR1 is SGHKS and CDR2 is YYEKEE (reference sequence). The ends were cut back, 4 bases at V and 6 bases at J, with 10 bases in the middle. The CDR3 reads CASSRGLSGELFF. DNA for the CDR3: TGTGCCAGCAGCCGAGGACTATCCGGGGAGCTGTTTTTT.

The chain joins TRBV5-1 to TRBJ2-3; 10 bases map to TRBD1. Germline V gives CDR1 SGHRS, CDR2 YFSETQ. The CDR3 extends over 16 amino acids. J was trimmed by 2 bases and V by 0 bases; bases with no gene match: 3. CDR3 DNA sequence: TGCGCCAGCAGCTTGGATGGGACAGGGGACACAGATACGCAGTATTTT. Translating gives CASSLDGTGDTDTQYF.

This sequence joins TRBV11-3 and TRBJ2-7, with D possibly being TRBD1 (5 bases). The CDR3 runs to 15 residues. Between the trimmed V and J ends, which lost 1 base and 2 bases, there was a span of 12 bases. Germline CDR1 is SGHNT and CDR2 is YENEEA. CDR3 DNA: TGTGCCAGCAGCTTAGGAGCCGCAGGGACCTACGAGCAGTACTTC. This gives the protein CASSLGAAGTYEQYF.

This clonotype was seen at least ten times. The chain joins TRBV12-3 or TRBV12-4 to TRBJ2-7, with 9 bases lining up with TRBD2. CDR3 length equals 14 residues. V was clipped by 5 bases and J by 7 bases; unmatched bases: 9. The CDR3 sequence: CASSPSGTSLEQYF. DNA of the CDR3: TGTGCCAGCAGTCCTAGCGGGACCAGTTTGGAGCAGTACTTC.

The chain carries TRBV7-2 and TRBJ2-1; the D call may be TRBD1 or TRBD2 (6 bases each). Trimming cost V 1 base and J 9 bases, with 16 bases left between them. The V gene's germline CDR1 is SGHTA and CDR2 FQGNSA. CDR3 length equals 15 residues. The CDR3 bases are TGTGCCAGCAGCTTAGGGTCTCAGGGGCGGGGTGAGCAGTTCTTC. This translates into CASSLGSQGRGEQFF.

CDR3 nucleotides: TGTGCCAGCAGCCGAAAAGGGGGGGGCGCCAATGGAGATACGCAGTATTTT. Amino acid sequence: CASSRKGGGANGDTQYF. The chain carries TRBV7-2 and TRBJ2-3; D possibly corresponds to TRBD2 (7 bases). V lost 5 bases and J 5 bases, leaving 23 bases between the germline ends. The CDR3 covers 17 residues. Germline CDR1 reads SGHTA; CDR2 reads FQGNSA.

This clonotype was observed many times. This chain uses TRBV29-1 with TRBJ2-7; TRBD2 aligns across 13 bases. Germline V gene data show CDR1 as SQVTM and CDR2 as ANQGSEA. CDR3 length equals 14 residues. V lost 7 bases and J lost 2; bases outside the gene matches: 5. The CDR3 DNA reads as TGCAGCGCCCGGACTAGCGGGAGCACCTACGAGCAGTACTTC. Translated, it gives CSARTSGSTYEQYF.

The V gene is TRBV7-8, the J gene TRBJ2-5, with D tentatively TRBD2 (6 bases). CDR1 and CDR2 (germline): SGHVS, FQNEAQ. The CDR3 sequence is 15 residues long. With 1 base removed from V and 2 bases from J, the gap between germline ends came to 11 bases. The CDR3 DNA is TGTGCCAGCAGCTTAGTTGTGGGACTTCAAGAGACCCAGTACTTC. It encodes CASSLVVGLQETQYF.

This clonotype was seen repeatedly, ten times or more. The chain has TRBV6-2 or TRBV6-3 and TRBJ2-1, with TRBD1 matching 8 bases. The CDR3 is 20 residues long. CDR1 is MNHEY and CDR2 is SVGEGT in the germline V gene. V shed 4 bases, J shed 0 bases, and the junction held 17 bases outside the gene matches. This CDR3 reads CASSSGPQKTGESSYNEQFF. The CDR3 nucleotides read TGTGCCAGCAGTTCGGGACCTCAGAAGACAGGGGAAAGCTCCTACAATGAGCAGTTCTTC.